This record covers a single T cell receptor beta chain. In the authors' workflow: Estimation of nucleated cell counts was performed using reference gene primer amplification. Profiled with immunoSEQ multiplex PCR; TCRdb holds only in-frame clones, not every one. The D gene and trimming were derived from the DNA, and the V and J assignments and clone size from that table. The data show about 300,000 clones, over 75% seen once. This sample was included in a study of blood T cell repertoires in COVID-19. Study information: Samples representing acute and convalescent COVID-19 were sourced from the United States, Italy and Spain.

Looked up from germline, CDR1 is ENHRY and CDR2 is SYGVKD. CDR3 size: 14 residues. Trimming cost V 3 bases and J 7 bases; bases outside gene matches: 7. Cohorts were assigned according to the clinical history that participants reported. The chain is built from TRBV10-3 and TRBJ2-3; TRBD2 matches 7 bases. This clonotype was obtained from a woman aged 18-29 years who had recovered from COVID-19. Sequenced: PBMCs or T cells enriched from blood (not recorded which). The CDR3: CAISERGGSHTQYF. The CDR3 coding sequence is TGTGCCATCAGTGAAAGGGGCGGGAGCCATACGCAGTATTTT.